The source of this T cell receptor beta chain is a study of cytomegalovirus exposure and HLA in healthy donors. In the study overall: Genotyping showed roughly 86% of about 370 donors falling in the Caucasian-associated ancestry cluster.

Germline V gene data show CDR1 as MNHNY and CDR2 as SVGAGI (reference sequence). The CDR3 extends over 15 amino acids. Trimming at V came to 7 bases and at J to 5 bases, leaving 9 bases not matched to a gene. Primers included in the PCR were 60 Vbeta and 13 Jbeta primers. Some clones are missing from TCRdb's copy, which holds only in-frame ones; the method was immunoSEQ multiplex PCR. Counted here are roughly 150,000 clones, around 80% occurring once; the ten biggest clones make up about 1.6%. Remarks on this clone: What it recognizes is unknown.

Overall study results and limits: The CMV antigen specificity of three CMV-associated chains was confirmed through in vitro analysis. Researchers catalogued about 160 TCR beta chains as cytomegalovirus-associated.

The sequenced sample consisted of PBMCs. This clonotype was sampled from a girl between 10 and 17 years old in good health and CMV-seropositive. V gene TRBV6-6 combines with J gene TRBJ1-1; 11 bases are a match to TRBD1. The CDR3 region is CASNLDRGRGTEAFF. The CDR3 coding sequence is TGTGCCAGCAACCTGGACAGGGGGCGCGGGACTGAAGCTTTCTTT.